The following is a TCR beta chain sequence with its context. Its antigen is undetermined. The data originate from a study of cytomegalovirus exposure and HLA in healthy donors. Whole-study context: Earlier results showed approximately 110 million unique TCR beta sequences derived from approximately 180 million T cells.

Vbeta (60) and Jbeta (13) primers were used in the PCR. In the original workflow: Roughly 11 million shared chains were among roughly 81 million unique TCR beta chains counted in a later analysis. The repertoire was sequenced with immunoSEQ multiplex PCR; TCRdb's copy has only in-frame clones and lacks some. V, J and clone size reflect that table, while D and trimming were determined from the DNA. This table holds around 150,000 clones, about four fifths found once. Study results and caveats: Cytomegalovirus association was listed for 164 TCR beta chains.

This CDR3 comprises 15 residues. CDR1 and CDR2 (germline): MNHNS, SASEGT. V was pared by 7 bases and J by 8 bases, with 21 bases between. The rearrangement uses TRBV6-1 and TRBJ2-1; TRBD2 might be the D (6 bases). The sequence derives from a human donor in good health. The material sequenced was PBMCs. CDR3 DNA sequence: TGTGCCAGCATTGGGGGGTTACAGACAGTGCATGAGCAGTTCTTC. Encoded protein: CASIGGLQTVHEQFF.